A selection of T cell receptor beta chains follows, all from one sample in a study of T cells after somatic rescue of genetic block. Clones were sequenced by immunoSEQ multiplex PCR, and TCRdb holds only the in-frame ones, with some missing. The sample holds about 72,000 clones; approximately 91% are singletons and the top ten take about 3%. The sequenced sample was peripheral blood mononuclear cells (PBMCs). These receptors all stem from a man aged 30 to 39. Each CDR3 is given with its conserved first and last residue. A D gene is named only where the DNA matches it firmly. Clone size is shown for a subset of rows, as once, few, many or a class of expanded clone.

CDR3	DNA	D	size	V	J
CASSLVGAGETQYF	TGTGCCAGCAGCTTAGTTGGGGCTGGGGAGACCCAGTACTTC	.	.	TRBV7-9	TRBJ2-5
CASSRRRDIYYEQYF	TGTGCCAGCAGCCGACGCCGGGACATTTACTACGAGCAGTACTTC	.	.	TRBV5-8	TRBJ2-7
CASSLGAGANQPQHF	TGTGCCAGCAGCCTGGGGGCAGGGGCTAATCAGCCCCAGCATTTT	.	.	TRBV27	TRBJ1-5
CASSTGTSGGFNEQFF	TGTGCCAGCAGCACCGGGACTAGCGGGGGGTTTAATGAGCAGTTCTTC	TRBD2	.	TRBV5-4	TRBJ2-1
CASSLGRLRETQYF	TGTGCCAGCAGCTTAGGGCGGTTGAGAGAGACCCAGTACTTC	.	.	TRBV7-2	TRBJ2-5
CASSWSGVAEAFF	TGTGCCAGCAGCTGGTCAGGGGTCGCTGAAGCTTTCTTT	.	.	TRBV7-3	TRBJ1-1
CASSYSGEDTQYF	TGTGCCAGCAGTTATTCGGGGGAAGATACGCAGTATTTT	.	.	TRBV2	TRBJ2-3
CASSLPTSIYEQYF	TGTGCCAGCAGCCTACCTACTAGCATCTACGAGCAGTACTTC	.	.	TRBV16	TRBJ2-7
CASSIHGATDTQYF	TGTGCCAGCAGTATCCACGGGGCCACAGATACGCAGTATTTT	.	.	TRBV7-9	TRBJ2-3
CASSLRPTYNEQFF	TGTGCCAGCAGCCTTCGGCCCACCTACAATGAGCAGTTCTTC	.	.	TRBV13	TRBJ2-1
CASSFDRTYTYEQYF	TGTGCCAGCAGTTTTGACAGGACATACACCTACGAGCAGTACTTC	.	.	TRBV27	TRBJ2-7
CASSPQGRGETQYF	TGTGCCAGCAGCCCCCAGGGCCGAGGAGAGACCCAGTACTTC	.	.	TRBV11-3	TRBJ2-5
CASSEDSPSGNTIYF	TGTGCCAGCAGTGAGGACAGTCCCTCTGGAAACACCATATATTTT	.	.	TRBV25-1	TRBJ1-3
CASSSLTVYGYTF	TGTGCCAGCAGTTCCTTGACAGTTTATGGCTACACCTTC	.	few	TRBV6-5	TRBJ1-2
CASSYKRGSANTGELFF	TGTGCCAGCAGCTATAAGCGCGGGAGCGCGAACACCGGGGAGCTGTTTTTT	TRBD2	few	TRBV7-9	TRBJ2-2
CASSVGGKGQGETQYF	TGTGCCAGCAGCGTCGGCGGGAAGGGTCAGGGAGAGACCCAGTACTTC	.	.	TRBV7-2	TRBJ2-5
CASSSAPGGNWVDNEQFF	TGTGCCAGCAGTTCAGCGCCAGGGGGCAATTGGGTTGACAATGAGCAGTTCTTC	TRBD1	.	TRBV27	TRBJ2-1
CASSPPRAPDEKLFF	TGTGCCAGCTCACCACCCCGGGCCCCGGATGAAAAACTGTTTTTT	.	.	TRBV18	TRBJ1-4
CASKARQGLSNQPQHF	TGCGCCAGCAAAGCGCGGCAGGGGTTGAGCAATCAGCCCCAGCATTTT	.	.	TRBV4-1	TRBJ1-5
CASSIVVRGLANEQFF	TGTGCCAGTAGTATAGTCGTCAGGGGACTAGCCAATGAGCAGTTCTTC	TRBD2	.	TRBV19	TRBJ2-1